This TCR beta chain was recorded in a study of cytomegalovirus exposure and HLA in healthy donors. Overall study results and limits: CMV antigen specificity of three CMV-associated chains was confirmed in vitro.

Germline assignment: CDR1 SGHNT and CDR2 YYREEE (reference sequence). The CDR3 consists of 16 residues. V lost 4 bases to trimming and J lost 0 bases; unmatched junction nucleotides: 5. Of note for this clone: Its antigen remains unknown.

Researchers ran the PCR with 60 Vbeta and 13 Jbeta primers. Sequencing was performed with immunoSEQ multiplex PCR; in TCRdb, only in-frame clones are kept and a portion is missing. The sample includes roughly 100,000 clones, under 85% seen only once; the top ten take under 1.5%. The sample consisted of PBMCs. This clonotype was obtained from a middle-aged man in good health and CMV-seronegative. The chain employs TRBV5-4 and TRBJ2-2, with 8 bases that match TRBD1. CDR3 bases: TGTGCCAGCAGCCGGGCAGGGGGCGCGAACACCGGGGAGCTGTTTTTT. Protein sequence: CASSRAGGANTGELFF.